A selection of T cell receptor beta chains follows, all from one sample in a study of blood T cell repertoires in COVID-19. TCRdb's copy holds only in-frame clones and misses some; the assay was immunoSEQ multiplex PCR. The sample consists of 200,000 to 250,000 clones, under 90% of them appearing once. Sequenced material: peripheral blood. The origin of the receptors is a woman aged 55-70 years who had recovered from COVID-19. The CDR3 runs from the conserved cysteine through the conserved F or W. D genes are given only for firm matches. Some rows have no size entry. The others give once, few or many, or a class for an expanded clone.

clone size	V gene	J gene	CDR3 length	D gene	CDR3 DNA	CDR3 protein
NA	TRBV6-5	TRBJ1-5	15	TRBD1	TGTGCCAGCAGTTGGGACAGGGGGGGCAATCAGCCCCAGCATTTT	CASSWDRGGNQPQHF
NA	TRBV9	TRBJ1-2	13	NA	TGTGCCAGCAGCGTAAGAGGGCAGAATGGCTACACCTTC	CASSVRGQNGYTF
once	TRBV2	TRBJ2-3	11	NA	TGTGCCAGCACGAGCACAGATACGCAGTATTTT	CASTSTDTQYF
NA	TRBV3-1/TRBV3-2	TRBJ1-3	21	NA	TGTGCCAGCAGCCTACTACCCCCACTCAGGGTACCCTTATTGGGTGGAAACACCATATATTTT	CASSLLPPLRVPLLGGNTIYF
NA	TRBV4-1	TRBJ1-4	15	NA	TGCGCCAGCAGCCAAGTACACAGAGCCTCGGAAAAACTGTTTTTT	CASSQVHRASEKLFF
few	TRBV30	TRBJ2-7	13	NA	TGTGCCTGGAGTGACAGGCGACCCTACGAGCAGTACTTC	CAWSDRRPYEQYF
NA	TRBV3-1/TRBV3-2	TRBJ1-1	14	TRBD1	TGTGCCAGCAGCCAAGGGGACAGGGGCACTGAAGCTTTCTTT	CASSQGDRGTEAFF
NA	TRBV28	TRBJ2-1	19	TRBD1	TGTGCCAGCAGTTCCGAACGCGAGAGTGGGACAGGGATATACAATGAGCAGTTCTTC	CASSSERESGTGIYNEQFF
NA	TRBV6-1	TRBJ2-7	17	TRBD1	TGTGCCAGCAGTGAAGAGTTTTTTCTGGGACAGGGTGACGAGCAGTACTTC	CASSEEFFLGQGDEQYF
NA	TRBV14	TRBJ1-3	15	TRBD1	TGTGCCAGCAGCCCAGGGGGCTACTCTGGAAACACCATATATTTT	CASSPGGYSGNTIYF
NA	TRBV2	TRBJ2-7	13	NA	TGTGCCAGCAGTCGCCGTGGAGCCTACGAGCAGTACTTC	CASSRRGAYEQYF
NA	TRBV7-8	TRBJ1-1	19	TRBD1	TGTGCCAGCAGCCGGGGACAGGGGGGCACCCTATACATGAACACTGAAGCTTTCTTT	CASSRGQGGTLYMNTEAFF
NA	TRBV6-6	TRBJ1-5	16	NA	TGTGCCAGCAGTCCCTGGAGGGTCCCTAGCAATCAGCCCCAGCATTTT	CASSPWRVPSNQPQHF
NA	TRBV4-2	TRBJ1-1	16	NA	TGTGCCAGCAGCCAAGCTCTCAGGCGGGGCGCAACTGAAGCTTTCTTT	CASSQALRRGATEAFF
NA	TRBV6-5	TRBJ1-3	14	TRBD1	TGTGCCAGCAGGATGACAGGGGCTGGAAACACCATATATTTT	CASRMTGAGNTIYF
NA	TRBV6-5	TRBJ2-5	15	TRBD1	TGTGCCAGCAGTTACGGGCAGGGGGCTTGGGAGACCCAGTACTTC	CASSYGQGAWETQYF
NA	TRBV5-5	TRBJ1-5	16	NA	TGTGCCAGCAGCTTAAGCAGGTACGGTAGCAATCAGCCCCAGCATTTT	CASSLSRYGSNQPQHF
many	TRBV6-5	TRBJ1-1	14	NA	TGTGCCAGCAGACCCAGGGCTTCTAACACTGAAGCTTTCTTT	CASRPRASNTEAFF
NA	TRBV2	TRBJ2-5	15	NA	TGTGCCAGCAACCAGGGGACTAATGAACAAGAGACCCAGTACTTC	CASNQGTNEQETQYF
NA	TRBV7-7	TRBJ1-5	13	NA	TGTGCTAGCAGCTCGGGGGAGGGCCAGCCCCAGCATTTT	CASSSGEGQPQHF
NA	TRBV4-2	TRBJ2-7	15	NA	TGTGCCAGCAGCCAACAGGACAGTCTCTCCTACGAGCAGTACTTC	CASSQQDSLSYEQYF
NA	TRBV7-3	TRBJ2-1	16	TRBD2	TGTGCCAGCAGCTTAACGTTGCCCAGCGGGGGAAACGAGCAGTTCTTC	CASSLTLPSGGNEQFF
NA	TRBV10-3	TRBJ1-2	14	NA	TGTGCCATCAGTGGCGTTGGTGATAACTATGGCTACACCTTC	CAISGVGDNYGYTF
NA	TRBV7-8	TRBJ2-7	13	NA	TGTGCCAGCAGCTACGATTTCCCGGACGAGCAGTACTTC	CASSYDFPDEQYF
NA	TRBV10-3	TRBJ1-1	14	TRBD1	TGTGCCATCAGTGAACAGGGGCCGAACACTGAAGCTTTCTTT	CAISEQGPNTEAFF
NA	TRBV7-6	TRBJ2-1	15	TRBD2	TGTGCCAGCAGCTTAACTAGCGGGGATTACAATGAGCAGTTCTTC	CASSLTSGDYNEQFF
once	TRBV19	TRBJ1-2	15	NA	TGTGCCAGTAGTATCGACAGAGGAGGGAACTATGGCTACACCTTC	CASSIDRGGNYGYTF
NA	TRBV21-1	TRBJ2-2	17	NA	TGTGCCAGCAGCAAAGGAAAGCGGGGGTGCGAAGCCGGGGAGCTGTTTTTT	CASSKGKRGCEAGELFF
NA	TRBV2	TRBJ2-6	18	TRBD1	TGTGCCAGCAGTGAACTAGGGGGCATCTCCTCTGGGGCCAACGTCCTGACTTTC	CASSELGGISSGANVLTF
NA	TRBV5-1	TRBJ1-4	16	TRBD1	TGCGCCAGCAGCTCCGGACAGGGGGCGGGTCGAGAAAAACTGTTTTTT	CASSSGQGAGREKLFF
NA	TRBV5-4	TRBJ1-2	13	NA	TGTGCCAGCGGCGGGCCAAAAATCTATGGCTACACCTTC	CASGGPKIYGYTF
NA	TRBV4-1	TRBJ1-4	14	TRBD1	TGCGCCAGCAGCCCCGGGACAGGGGGTCGGAAACTGTTTTTT	CASSPGTGGRKLFF
once	TRBV7-2	TRBJ2-3	15	TRBD2	TGTGCCAGCAGCAACGGGGGGGCCGGAACAGATACGCAGTATTTT	CASSNGGAGTDTQYF
NA	TRBV6-5	TRBJ1-4	14	NA	TGTGCCAGCAGTTACGGGCTATTGGGTGAAAAACTGTTTTTT	CASSYGLLGEKLFF
once	TRBV10-3	TRBJ2-7	13	NA	TGTGCCATCAGTGCGAGTCTCGCCTACGAGCAGTACTTC	CAISASLAYEQYF
NA	TRBV24-1	TRBJ2-1	19	TRBD1	TGTGCCACCAGTGATTTCGGGGGACAGGAGCCTTTCTCCTACAATGAGCAGTTCTTC	CATSDFGGQEPFSYNEQFF
NA	TRBV7-2	TRBJ2-7	14	TRBD1	TGTGCCAGCAGCTTAGGAGTGGGACAGCTCGAGCAGTACTTC	CASSLGVGQLEQYF
NA	TRBV10-3	TRBJ2-7	13	TRBD2	TGTGCCATCAGTGAGTCGCGGGAGTACGAGCAGTACTTC	CAISESREYEQYF
NA	TRBV30	TRBJ2-7	12	NA	TGTGCCTGGTCGGGGTTCTCCTACGAGCAGTACTTC	CAWSGFSYEQYF
NA	TRBV4-2	TRBJ2-1	18	NA	TGTGCCAGCAGCCAAGATTCGGCTAGCGTCCGCTCCTACAATGAGCAGTTCTTC	CASSQDSASVRSYNEQFF
NA	TRBV30	TRBJ2-1	14	NA	TGTGCCTGGAGCCCCCGAACAGTTTACAATGAGCAGTTCTTC	CAWSPRTVYNEQFF
NA	TRBV11-2	TRBJ2-7	14	TRBD1	TGTGCCAGCAGCTTCGGGACAGGGGATAGCGAGCAGTACTTC	CASSFGTGDSEQYF
once	TRBV7-8	TRBJ2-1	11	NA	TGTGCCAGCAGCCCTACGATCTCTCAGTTCTTC	CASSPTISQFF
NA	TRBV25-1	TRBJ1-2	15	NA	TGTGCCAGCAGTGAAATGCAGGGGATATTCCATGGCTACACCTTC	CASSEMQGIFHGYTF
once	TRBV10-3	TRBJ2-4	15	NA	TGTGCCATCAGTGAGTCTGGGGGCGAATGGGACATTCAGTACTTC	CAISESGGEWDIQYF
NA	TRBV9	TRBJ2-3	14	TRBD2	TGTGCCAGCAGCCGCTGGACTAGCGAAGATACGCAGTATTTT	CASSRWTSEDTQYF
few	TRBV7-7	TRBJ2-3	14	NA	TGTGCTAGCAGCTTAGTGGAGGGGTCAGATACGCAGTATTTT	CASSLVEGSDTQYF
NA	TRBV2	TRBJ1-3	14	NA	TGTGCCAGCAGTGAGCAGGTCTCTGGAAACACCATATATTTT	CASSEQVSGNTIYF
once	TRBV6-2/TRBV6-3	TRBJ2-4	13	NA	TGTGCCAGCACCCCCCAGGGTCAAAACATTCAGTACTTC	CASTPQGQNIQYF
NA	TRBV6-1	TRBJ1-2	16	NA	TGTGCCAGCAGTGAACGCGGCGACGCCCTGAACTATGGCTACACCTTC	CASSERGDALNYGYTF
NA	TRBV4-2	TRBJ2-5	15	TRBD2	TGTGCCAGCAGCCAATACCTAGCGGGCCAAGAGACCCAGTACTTC	CASSQYLAGQETQYF